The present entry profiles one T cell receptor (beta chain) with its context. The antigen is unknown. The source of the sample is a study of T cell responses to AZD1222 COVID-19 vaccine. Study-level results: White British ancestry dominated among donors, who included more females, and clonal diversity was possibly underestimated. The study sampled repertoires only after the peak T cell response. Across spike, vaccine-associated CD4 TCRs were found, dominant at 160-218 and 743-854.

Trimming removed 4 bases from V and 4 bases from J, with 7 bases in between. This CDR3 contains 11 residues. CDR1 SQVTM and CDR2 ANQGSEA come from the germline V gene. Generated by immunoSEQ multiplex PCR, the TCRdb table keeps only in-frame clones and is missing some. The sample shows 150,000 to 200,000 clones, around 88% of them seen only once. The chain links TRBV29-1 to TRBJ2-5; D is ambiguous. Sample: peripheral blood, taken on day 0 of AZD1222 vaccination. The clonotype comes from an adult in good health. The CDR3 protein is CSVVTPETQYF. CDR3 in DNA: TGCAGCGTTGTGACACCAGAGACCCAGTACTTC.